The clone carrying this TCR beta chain was seen only once. The antigen is unknown. V lost 5 bases to trimming and J lost 9 bases, with 17 bases between them. From germline, CDR1 is GTSNPN and CDR2 SVGIG (reference sequence). The CDR3 runs to 14 residues. The data stem from a study of untreated major depressive disorder. Study outcomes and limitations: Compared with controls, depressed patients showed more TRBV05-01 (Vbeta 5.1) usage in CD4+ T cells.

TCRdb keeps only in-frame clones here, not all; method: immunoSEQ multiplex PCR. The sample records approximately 12,000 clones, over 90% being singletons. Sequencing used CD4+ T cells from PBMCs. V usage is TRBV30 and J usage is TRBJ1-6; D gene unclear. The clonotype was recovered from a man aged 25 to 40 with major depressive disorder. The CDR3 DNA is TGTGCCTGGGACGGTGCCCTCGAGGGTTCACCCCTCCACTTT. Translating gives CAWDGALEGSPLHF.